The 19 T cell receptor beta chains below were found in one sample sequenced in a study of regulatory T cells (dated by TCRdb to the late 2010s). Libraries were built with the immunoSEQ multiplex PCR assay. The multiplex PCR relied on 52 forward TRBV primers and 13 reverse TRBJ primers, and amplification bias was corrected through assay-based and computational methods. This immuneACCESS table, as held by TCRdb, lists in-frame sequences with V and J called but not all clones. Of the missing ones, under half trace to an unresolved V gene in checked studies; the others have no known cause. This sample has about 18,000 clones in its table, and around 80% of those were observed once. The ten largest account for over 7% of the sample. The paper as a whole reports these results and caveats: Hydrophobic residues at CDR3 positions 6 and 7 were enriched in conventional CD4+ T cells from CD3G-deficient patients, which suggests more self-reactive specificities.

Their recognized antigens are unknown. Input material: conventional CD4+ T cells sorted from blood. These receptors originate from a person aged 25 to 39 with CD3G deficiency.

This clone has only one observation. The DNA for the CDR3 is TGTGCCAGTAGTCCTCGATTCGGGGAGCTGTTTTTT. Encoded protein: CASSPRFGELFF. The J gene is TRBJ2-2, the V gene TRBV19; D is ambiguous. The V and J ends lost 5 bases and 7 bases respectively, with 8 bases between them. Germline values: CDR1 LNHDA, CDR2 SQIVND (reference sequence). This CDR3 is 12 amino acids long.

CDR3 in amino acids: CASSPGQGHQPQHF. Written as DNA, the CDR3 is TGTGCCAGCAGCCCCGGACAGGGGCATCAGCCCCAGCATTTT. The chain combines TRBV28 with TRBJ1-5; 9 bases are shared with TRBD1. Germline lookup yields CDR1 MDHEN and CDR2 SYDVKM. This CDR3 is built from 14 residues. V dropped 6 bases and J dropped 5; count of bases not matched to a gene: 5. Using reference TRBV28 and TRBJ1-5 for the parts outside the CDR3, the full variable domain is DVKVTQSSRYLVKRTGEKVFLECVQDMDHENMFWYRQDPGLGLRLIYFSYDVKMKEKGDIPEGYSVSREKKERFSLILESASTNQTSMYLCASSPGQGHQPQHFGDGTRLSIL.

V and J are TRBV10-2 and TRBJ2-7; D is perhaps TRBD1 (5 bases). V lost 5 bases and J 0 bases, leaving 8 bases between the germline ends. The germline gives CDR1 WSHSY, CDR2 SAAADI. The CDR3 contains 13 residues. Written as DNA, the CDR3 is TGCGCCAGCAGTAAACAGGTCTCCTACGAGCAGTACTTC. It codes for CASSKQVSYEQYF.

The chain uses TRBV7-9 and TRBJ2-1; D possibly corresponds to TRBD1 (6 bases). V was shortened by 1 base and J by 8 bases, with 15 bases between the two germline ends. Germline V lookup: CDR1 SEHNR, CDR2 FQNEAQ (reference sequence). The CDR3 length is 15 residues. This CDR3 reads CASSLGSRGSDEQFF. In DNA, the CDR3 is TGTGCCAGCAGCTTAGGGTCTAGGGGGAGCGATGAGCAGTTCTTC. Variable domain in full (rest from reference TRBV7-9 and TRBJ2-1): DTGVSQNPRHKITKRGQNVTFRCDPISEHNRLYWYRQTLGQGPEFLTYFQNEAQLEKSRLLSDRFSAERPKGSFSTLEIQRTEQGDSAMYLCASSLGSRGSDEQFFGPGTRLTVL.

CDR3 region: CASSPNGKNIQYF. In DNA form, the CDR3 reads TGTGCCAGCTCACCGAACGGTAAAAACATTCAGTACTTC. The chain uses TRBV18 and TRBJ2-4; D is undetermined. Per the germline V gene, CDR1 is KGHSH and CDR2 is LQKENI. V was pared by 3 bases and J by 4 bases, with 7 bases between. The length of the CDR3 is 13 residues.

The chain joins TRBV5-1 to TRBJ2-2; D remains unclear. Trimming cost V 0 bases and J 1 base, with 13 bases left between them. Germline CDR1 and CDR2: SGHRS and YFSETQ. The CDR3 spans 17 residues. CDR3 nucleotide sequence: TGCGCCAGCAGCTTGGCCGGGTTAGGAGTGAACACCGGGGAGCTGTTTTTT. Translating it yields CASSLAGLGVNTGELFF.

The rearrangement links TRBV7-2 to TRBJ1-2; D might be TRBD1 (5 bases). Germline V gene data show CDR1 as SGHTA and CDR2 as FQGNSA. V was clipped by 5 bases and J by 2 bases, with 9 bases between them. The CDR3 sequence is 13 residues long. The CDR3 sequence: CASSISGNYGYTF. CDR3 bases: TGTGCCAGCAGCATTTCAGGGAACTATGGCTACACCTTC. Drawing the rest from reference TRBV7-2 and TRBJ1-2, the complete variable domain is GAGVSQSPSNKVTEKGKDVELRCDPISGHTALYWYRQSLGQGLEFLIYFQGNSAPDKSGLPSDRFSAERTGGSVSTLTIQRTQQEDSAVYLCASSISGNYGYTFGSGTRLTVV.

This chain joins TRBV6-6 and TRBJ1-2, with D possibly being TRBD1 (5 bases). Germline CDR1 reads MNHNY; CDR2 reads SVGAGI (reference sequence). This CDR3 spans 13 amino acids. V dropped 0 bases and J dropped 8 bases, with 10 bases sitting between them. The CDR3 loop reads CASSYSRGEGYTF. The CDR3 DNA reads as TGTGCCAGCAGTTACTCAAGGGGTGAAGGCTACACCTTC.

The chain employs TRBV6-1 and TRBJ1-2; maybe TRBD1 (6 bases). Trimming stripped 2 bases from V and 4 bases from J, with 17 bases between. Germline V gene lookup returns CDR1 MNHNS and CDR2 SASEGT. The CDR3 is 16 amino acids. CDR3 in amino acids: CASSEFRRGLGYGYTF. The CDR3 DNA follows: TGTGCCAGCAGTGAATTCCGGCGGGGGCTGGGCTATGGCTACACCTTC.

The V and J genes are TRBV7-8 and TRBJ1-1, with TRBD1 matching 8 bases. The CDR3 length is 14 residues. V gave up 5 bases and J gave up 4 bases; unmatched junction bases: 6. Germline V gene lookup returns CDR1 SGHVS and CDR2 FQNEAQ. As DNA, the CDR3 is TGTGCCAGCAGCCCCCGGACAGGGAGCACTGAAGCTTTCTTT. It codes for CASSPRTGSTEAFF.

The chain is built from TRBV6-1 and TRBJ2-7; no firm D call. Germline values: CDR1 MNHNS, CDR2 SASEGT. The CDR3 is 11 amino acids. V lost 4 bases and J lost 4, with 5 bases in between. The DNA of the CDR3 is TGTGCCAGCAGTGTCCTTTACGAGCAGTACTTC. This encodes CASSVLYEQYF.

This chain connects TRBV28 to TRBJ2-1; D is perhaps TRBD1 or TRBD2 (6 bases each). Germline-derived CDR1 and CDR2 are MDHEN and SYDVKM. CDR3 size: 15 residues. V was clipped by 4 bases and J by 8 bases, with 18 bases between them. The CDR3 DNA reads TGTGCCAGCAGTTATGGCACAGGGAGGTTCGATGAGCAGTTCTTC. Translation gives CASSYGTGRFDEQFF.

The gene calls are TRBV4-3 and TRBJ1-1; TRBD1 matches 7 bases. V shed 0 bases and J 5 bases; nucleotides not matched to a gene: 6. CDR3 size: 15 residues. The germline V gene encodes CDR1 LGHNA and CDR2 YSLEER. The CDR3, as DNA: TGCGCCAGCAGCCAAGAATCAGGGGGATGGACTGAAGCTTTCTTT. Its protein is CASSQESGGWTEAFF.

The chain has TRBV10-3 and TRBJ1-3; D perhaps matches TRBD1 (5 bases). Germline V gives CDR1 ENHRY, CDR2 SYGVKD. With 2 bases removed from V and 3 bases from J, the gap between germline ends came to 23 bases. This CDR3 comprises 19 residues. CDR3 sequence: CAISEPRIGAMASGNTIYF. The CDR3 coding sequence is TGTGCCATCAGTGAGCCACGTATAGGGGCCATGGCCAGTGGAAACACCATATATTTT.

The chain joins TRBV19 to TRBJ1-1; D not resolved. The germline V gene encodes CDR1 LNHDA and CDR2 SQIVND (reference sequence). V shed 2 bases and J shed 4 bases, with 8 bases lying between them. The length of the CDR3 is 13 residues. The CDR3 nucleotides read TGTGCCAGTAGTATAACCGCGGGCACTGAAGCTTTCTTT. It is translated as CASSITAGTEAFF.

The CDR3 region is CASSERRSAGRGTDTQYF. CDR3 DNA sequence: TGTGCCAGCAGTGAACGGAGATCTGCTGGCAGGGGCACAGATACGCAGTATTTT. The V gene is TRBV6-1, the J gene TRBJ2-3; D might be TRBD1 (5 bases). The germline V and J ends were trimmed by 2 bases and 1 base, with 19 bases remaining between them. Germline CDR1 is MNHNS and CDR2 is SASEGT. This CDR3 region has 18 residues.

The chain uses TRBV6-6 and TRBJ1-2, with unresolved D. The CDR3 extends over 13 amino acids. V lost 6 bases to trimming and J lost 6 bases, with 14 bases between them. Germline V gene lookup returns CDR1 MNHNY and CDR2 SVGAGI (reference sequence). The CDR3 here is CASSSREGDGYTF. CDR3 in DNA: TGTGCCAGCAGCTCCCGGGAGGGCGATGGCTACACCTTC.

This clone has more than one count but fewer than ten. The genes are TRBV6-1 and TRBJ2-7, with D possibly being TRBD1 or TRBD2 (6 bases each). This CDR3 spans 13 amino acids. Germline V gene data show CDR1 as MNHNS and CDR2 as SASEGT. V lost 5 bases, J lost 1 base, and 9 bases lay in between. For the CDR3, the DNA is TGTGCCAGCAGTCGAGGGGGGTCCTACGAGCAGTACTTC. The encoded protein is CASSRGGSYEQYF.

The J gene is TRBJ2-3, the V gene TRBV5-1; TRBD2 matches 8 bases. The V and J ends lost 3 bases and 3 bases, in that order; junction bases with no gene match: 6. The V gene's germline CDR1 is SGHRS and CDR2 YFSETQ. The CDR3 contains 15 residues. This chain's CDR3 is CASSSIAGSTDTQYF. The CDR3 bases are TGCGCCAGCAGCTCCATAGCGGGGAGTACAGATACGCAGTATTTT.